This T cell receptor beta chain was obtained from a study of blood T cell repertoires in COVID-19. Study context: T cells, B-cell-depleted T cells, or PBMCs provided the cDNA or gDNA that served as material.

CDR3 length equals 16 residues. CDR1 is SGHVS and CDR2 is FQNEAQ in the germline V gene. V dropped 0 bases and J dropped 8; count of bases not matched to a gene: 7. This table comes from immunoSEQ multiplex PCR, and its TCRdb copy is limited to in-frame clones, with some not included. This table holds around 26,000 clones, around three quarters found once. This sequence originates from a man between 65 and 80 years old with acute or convalescent COVID-19. Input material: peripheral blood. J is TRBJ1-6 and V is TRBV7-8; 7 nucleotides match TRBD1. The CDR3 sequence: CASSLAQGNTYSPLHF. In nucleotides, the CDR3 is TGTGCCAGCAGCTTAGCACAGGGGAACACGTATTCACCCCTCCACTTT.